This T cell receptor beta chain was captured in a study of shared clonotypes between healthy human individuals. Spread over ten immunoSEQ deep assay plates, unsorted PBMC DNA underwent sequencing. Under the authors' procedure: Junction-only immunoSEQ sequences carried no quality scores, so filtering differed. Profiling relied on immunoSEQ multiplex PCR, and the TCRdb table lists in-frame clones only, not all of them. The V and J calls and clone size were taken over from that table, and D and trimming were inferred from the DNA. The sample lists 400,000 to 500,000 clones, 79% occurring once. Study-level results: Clonotype sharing among donors likely depends on sequencing depth.

The germline CDR1 and CDR2 sequences are MNHEY and SVGAGI. V shed 7 bases and J shed 0 bases, with 9 bases lying between them. CDR3 length: 13 residues. This clone was detected only a few times. Its antigen is not identified. Sequencing input: PBMCs. The genes are TRBV6-5 and TRBJ1-1; D perhaps matches TRBD1 (5 bases). This clonotype was sampled from a middle-aged woman in good health. Some clones in this sample may be carry-over from other donors' samples. In DNA, the CDR3 is TGTGCCAGCACGGTAGGGGTGAACACTGAAGCTTTCTTT. This translates into CASTVGVNTEAFF.